The clone carrying this T cell receptor (beta chain) was picked up a small number of times. This entry is derived from a study of blood T cell repertoires in COVID-19. The ends lost 4 bases at V and 4 bases at J; junction bases unmatched: 8. The CDR3 totals 17 residues. CDR1 MGHDK and CDR2 SYGVNS come from the germline V gene. TCRdb's copy holds only in-frame clones and misses some; the assay was immunoSEQ multiplex PCR. This table has roughly 380,000 clones, roughly nine tenths appearing once. This sequence originates from a woman aged 25 to 45 who had recovered from COVID-19. Material for sequencing was PBMCs or T cells enriched from blood (not recorded which). This rearrangement joins TRBV25-1 to TRBJ2-3, with 13 bases fitting TRBD2. The CDR3 loop is CASSGVSGLAGSDTQYF. The CDR3 DNA follows: TGTGCCAGCAGTGGCGTTTCGGGACTAGCGGGATCAGATACGCAGTATTTT.